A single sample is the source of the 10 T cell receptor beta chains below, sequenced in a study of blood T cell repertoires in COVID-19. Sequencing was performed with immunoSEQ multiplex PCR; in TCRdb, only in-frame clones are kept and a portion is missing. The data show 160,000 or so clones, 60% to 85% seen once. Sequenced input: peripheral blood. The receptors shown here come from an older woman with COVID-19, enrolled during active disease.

The CDR3 DNA follows: TGTGCCACCAGCACCGGTATCGGGCAGTTCTTC. This codes for CATSTGIGQFF. The rearrangement links TRBV15 to TRBJ2-1, with D uncertain. V was shortened by 4 bases and J by 12 bases, with 10 bases between the two germline ends. The CDR3 extends over 11 amino acids. The V gene's germline CDR1 is LNHNV and CDR2 YYDKDF (reference sequence).

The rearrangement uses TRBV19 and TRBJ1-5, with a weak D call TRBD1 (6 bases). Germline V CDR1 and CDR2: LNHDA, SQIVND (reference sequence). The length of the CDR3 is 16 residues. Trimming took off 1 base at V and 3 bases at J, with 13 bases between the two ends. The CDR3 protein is CASSIVSTGDNQPQHF. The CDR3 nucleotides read TGTGCCAGTAGTATAGTTTCGACAGGAGACAATCAGCCCCAGCATTTT.

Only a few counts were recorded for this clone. The CDR3 DNA reads as TGTGCCAGCAGCTTTATTGTGGGCCCCTCCTACGAGCAGTACTTC. This codes for CASSFIVGPSYEQYF. V is TRBV5-5 and J is TRBJ2-7; D not certain. The germline CDR1 and CDR2 sequences are SGHKS and YYEKEE (reference sequence). CDR3 size: 15 residues. The V and J ends lost 2 bases and 0 bases respectively, with 12 bases between them.

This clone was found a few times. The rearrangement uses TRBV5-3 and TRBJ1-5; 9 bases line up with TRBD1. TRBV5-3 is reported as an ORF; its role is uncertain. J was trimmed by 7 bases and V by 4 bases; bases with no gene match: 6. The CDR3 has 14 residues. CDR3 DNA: TGTGCCAGAAGCCCAGGGACAGGGAACCAGCCCCAGCATTTT. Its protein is CARSPGTGNQPQHF.

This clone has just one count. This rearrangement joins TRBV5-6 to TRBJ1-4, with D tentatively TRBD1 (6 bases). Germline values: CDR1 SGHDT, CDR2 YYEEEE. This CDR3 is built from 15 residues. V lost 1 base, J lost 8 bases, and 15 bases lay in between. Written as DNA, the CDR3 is TGTGCCAGCAGCTTGCGTACAGGGTTAAACGAAAAACTGTTTTTT. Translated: CASSLRTGLNEKLFF.

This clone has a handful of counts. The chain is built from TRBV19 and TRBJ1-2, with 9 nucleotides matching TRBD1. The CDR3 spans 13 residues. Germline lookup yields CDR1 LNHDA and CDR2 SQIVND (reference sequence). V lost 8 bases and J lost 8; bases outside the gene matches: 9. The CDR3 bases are TGTGCCAGTCGACAGGGGGTAGAGGGCGGCTACACCTTC. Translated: CASRQGVEGGYTF.

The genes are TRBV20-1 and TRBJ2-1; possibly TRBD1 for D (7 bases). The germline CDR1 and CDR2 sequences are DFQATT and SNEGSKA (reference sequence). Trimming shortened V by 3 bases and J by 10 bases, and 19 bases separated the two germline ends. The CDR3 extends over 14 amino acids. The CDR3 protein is CSASTQGGASEQFF. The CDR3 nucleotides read TGCAGTGCTAGTACCCAGGGGGGCGCTTCGGAGCAGTTCTTC.

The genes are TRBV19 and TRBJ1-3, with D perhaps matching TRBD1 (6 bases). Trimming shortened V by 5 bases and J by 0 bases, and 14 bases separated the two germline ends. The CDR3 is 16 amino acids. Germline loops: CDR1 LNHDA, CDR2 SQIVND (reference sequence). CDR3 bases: TGTGCCAGTAGTCCTTCGGGACAACTCTCTGGAAACACCATATATTTT. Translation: CASSPSGQLSGNTIYF. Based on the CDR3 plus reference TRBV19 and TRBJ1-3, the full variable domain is DGGITQSPKYLFRKEGQNVTLSCEQNLNHDAMYWYRQDPGQGLRLIYYSQIVNDFQKGDIAEGYSVSREKKESFPLTVTSAQKNPTAFYLCASSPSGQLSGNTIYFGEGSWLTVV.

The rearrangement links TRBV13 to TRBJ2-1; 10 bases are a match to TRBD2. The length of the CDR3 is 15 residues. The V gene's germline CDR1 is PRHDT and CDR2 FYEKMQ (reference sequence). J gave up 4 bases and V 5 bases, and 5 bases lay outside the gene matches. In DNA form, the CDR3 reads TGTGCCAGCAGCCGTGGACTAGCGGATTACAATGAGCAGTTCTTC. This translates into CASSRGLADYNEQFF.

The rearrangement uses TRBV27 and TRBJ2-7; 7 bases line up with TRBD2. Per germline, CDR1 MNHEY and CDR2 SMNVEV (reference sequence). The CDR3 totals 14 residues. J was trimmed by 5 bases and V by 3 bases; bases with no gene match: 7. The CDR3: CASSFRGRGNEQYF. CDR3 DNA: TGTGCCAGCAGTTTCCGGGGGAGGGGAAACGAGCAGTACTTC.